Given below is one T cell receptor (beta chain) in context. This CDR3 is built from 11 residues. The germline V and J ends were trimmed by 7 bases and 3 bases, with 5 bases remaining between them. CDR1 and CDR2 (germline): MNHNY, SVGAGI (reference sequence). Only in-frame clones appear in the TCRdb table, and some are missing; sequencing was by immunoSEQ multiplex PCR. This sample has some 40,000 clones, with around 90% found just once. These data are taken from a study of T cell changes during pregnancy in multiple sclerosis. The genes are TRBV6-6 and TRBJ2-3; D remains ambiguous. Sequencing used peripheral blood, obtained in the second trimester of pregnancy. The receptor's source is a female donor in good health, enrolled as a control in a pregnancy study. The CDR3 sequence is CASMRTDTQYF. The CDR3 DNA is TGTGCCAGCATGAGGACAGATACGCAGTATTTT.